These 2 T cell receptor beta chains came from one sample sequenced in a study of cytomegalovirus exposure and HLA in healthy donors. In the PCR, 60 Vbeta and 13 Jbeta primers were used. Using immunoSEQ multiplex PCR, the repertoire was profiled, and TCRdb retains in-frame clones only, with some absent. The sample comprises around 170,000 clones, approximately 80% of which are singletons, and over 2% rests with the top ten. The sequenced sample consisted of PBMCs. These receptors were collected from a man aged 60-69 years in good health and CMV-seronegative.

V gene TRBV18 combines with J gene TRBJ2-7; 10 positions match TRBD1. J lost 0 bases, V lost 6 bases, and 5 bases had no gene match. Germline V gene data show CDR1 as KGHSH and CDR2 as LQKENI. This CDR3 is built from 15 residues. Here the CDR3 DNA reads TGTGCCAGCTCCCCGGGACAGGGGTTCTCCTACGAGCAGTACTTC. This codes for CASSPGQGFSYEQYF.

The rearrangement joins TRBV5-1 to TRBJ1-1; the D is unclear. Germline loops: CDR1 SGHRS, CDR2 YFSETQ. V gave up 2 bases and J gave up 1 base, with 9 bases separating them. CDR3 length: 14 amino acids. The CDR3 protein is CASSLSVWNTEAFF. CDR3 coding DNA: TGCGCCAGCAGCTTATCGGTCTGGAACACTGAAGCTTTCTTT.